The TCR beta chain described here comes from a study of blood T cell repertoires in COVID-19. Study-level information: Italy, Spain and the United States were the sources of the convalescent and acute COVID-19 samples. Sample material is recorded as cDNA or gDNA derived from T cells, B-cell-depleted T cells, or PBMCs.

V lost 3 bases, J lost 8 bases, and 23 bases lay in between. The CDR3 runs to 16 residues. Germline V gives CDR1 GTSNPN, CDR2 SVGIG (reference sequence). In the original analysis: It was from reference gene primer amplification that nucleated cell counts were estimated. Sequencing used immunoSEQ multiplex PCR; TCRdb keeps in-frame clones, though not all of them. V and J calls plus clone size are reproduced from that table; the DNA served to infer D and trimming. The sample contains around 400,000 clones, about 89% of which appear only once. The chain recombines TRBV30 with TRBJ2-4; a possible D gene is TRBD2 (6 bases). The sequence derives from a man in his forties or fifties with acute or convalescent COVID-19. Specimen: peripheral blood. In DNA, the CDR3 is TGTGCCTGGAGGTCCCGGGACTTTCCCGTGAGGGACATTCAGTACTTC. This gives the protein CAWRSRDFPVRDIQYF.